This T cell receptor (beta chain) was recorded in a study of Ad26.COV2.S vaccination and SARS-CoV-2 variants. Looking at the study overall: Donor was one of the participants in the Ad26.COV2.S arm of the COV1001 trial.

Sequencing was performed with immunoSEQ multiplex PCR; in TCRdb, only in-frame clones are kept and a portion is missing. The table shows about 350,000 clones, with approximately 84% occurring only once. Documented treatment: 15 to 20 received Ad26.COV2.S at low or high dose, single or two shots; about 5 received placebo; per-sample allocation not given. Day 63 after the first injection of vaccine or placebo was the sampling time. The receptor's source is a person aged 18-65 years who received the Ad26.COV2.S COVID-19 vaccine or a placebo. The source was peripheral blood, collected in a trial of Ad26.COV2.S vaccine versus placebo.

The CDR3: CASRASSSTEAFF. The DNA of the CDR3 is TGCGCCAGCAGAGCGTCTTCAAGCACTGAAGCTTTCTTT. This sequence joins TRBV5-1 and TRBJ1-1; D is unclear. V lost 5 bases, J lost 4 bases, and 12 bases lay in between. This CDR3 has 13 residues. Germline V gene data show CDR1 as SGHRS and CDR2 as YFSETQ.